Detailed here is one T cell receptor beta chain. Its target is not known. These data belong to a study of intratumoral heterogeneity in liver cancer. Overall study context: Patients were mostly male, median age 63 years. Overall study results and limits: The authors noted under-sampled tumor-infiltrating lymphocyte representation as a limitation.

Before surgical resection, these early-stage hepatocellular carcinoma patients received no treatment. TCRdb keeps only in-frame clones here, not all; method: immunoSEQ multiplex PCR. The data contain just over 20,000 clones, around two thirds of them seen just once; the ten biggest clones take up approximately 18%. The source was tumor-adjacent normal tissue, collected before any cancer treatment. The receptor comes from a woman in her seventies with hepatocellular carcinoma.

DNA of the CDR3: TGTGCCAGCAGCCAAGCGTCGCATGCTACGAGCCGGGACTTCACAGATACGCAGTATTTT. Translated, it gives CASSQASHATSRDFTDTQYF. This chain uses TRBV3-1 (or the pseudogene TRBV3-2) with TRBJ2-3; TRBD2 is a possible D gene (6 bases). V dropped 1 base and J dropped 2 bases, with 25 bases sitting between them. This CDR3 has 20 amino acids. Germline V lookup: CDR1 LGHDT, CDR2 YNNKEL (reference sequence).